A selection of T cell receptor beta chains follows, all from one sample in a study of Graves' ophthalmopathy and Graves' hyperthyroidism. TCRdb called the multiplex PCR reads again in MiXCR, with one record for every CDR3 protein. The repertoire holds hundreds of thousands of distinct CDR3 sequences, with 20% to 25% as singletons. The sequenced sample consisted of peripheral blood. The receptors originated from a woman aged 18-29 years with stable Graves' hyperthyroidism. Some clones in this sample may be carry-over from other donors' samples. The CDR3 runs from the conserved cysteine through the conserved F or W. A D gene is named only where the DNA matches it firmly. Size values are once, few and many counts, or a class for expanded clones, and some rows have none.

v_call: TRBV19; clone_size: many; d_call: TRBD1; j_call: TRBJ1-1; cdr3_aa: CASSARQGLNTEAFF; cdr3_nt: TGTGCCAGCTCCGCCCGACAGGGCCTGAACACTGAAGCTTTCTTT
v_call: TRBV4-1; clone_size: many; d_call: .; j_call: TRBJ1-1; cdr3_aa: CASSQESKRRAFF; cdr3_nt: TGCGCCAGCAGCCAAGAGTCCAAGAGGAGAGCTTTCTTT
v_call: TRBV5-1; clone_size: many; d_call: .; j_call: TRBJ1-5; cdr3_aa: CASSPDSRNQPQHF; cdr3_nt: TGCGCCAGCAGCCCCGACAGTCGCAATCAGCCCCAGCATTTT
v_call: TRBV30; clone_size: .; d_call: .; j_call: TRBJ2-7; cdr3_aa: CAWSYGGYEQYF; cdr3_nt: TGTGCCTGGAGCTACGGGGGATACGAGCAGTACTTC
v_call: TRBV28; clone_size: .; d_call: TRBD2; j_call: TRBJ2-1; cdr3_aa: CASSFLIGASGRAGNEQFF; cdr3_nt: TGTGCCAGCAGTTTCTTGATCGGGGCTAGCGGGAGGGCCGGTAATGAGCAGTTCTTC
v_call: TRBV7-3; clone_size: many; d_call: TRBD1; j_call: TRBJ2-7; cdr3_aa: CASSFTGDGAYEQYF; cdr3_nt: TGTGCCAGCAGCTTTACAGGGGACGGGGCCTACGAGCAGTACTTC
v_call: TRBV29-1; clone_size: .; d_call: TRBD1; j_call: TRBJ1-3; cdr3_aa: CSVRVAGGSFGNTIYF; cdr3_nt: TGCAGCGTTCGGGTTGCAGGGGGCAGTTTTGGAAACACCATATATTTT
v_call: TRBV9; clone_size: few; d_call: .; j_call: TRBJ2-7; cdr3_aa: CASSVGGPTTEQYF; cdr3_nt: TGTGCCAGCAGCGTAGGGGGACCCACGACTGAGCAGTACTTC
v_call: TRBV12-3/TRBV12-4; clone_size: many; d_call: .; j_call: TRBJ2-1; cdr3_aa: CASILGLAGHNEQFF; cdr3_nt: .
v_call: TRBV11-2; clone_size: many; d_call: TRBD1; j_call: TRBJ2-7; cdr3_aa: CASSLEGTALSYEQYF; cdr3_nt: TGTGCCAGCAGCTTAGAAGGGACAGCCCTCTCCTACGAGCAGTACTTC
v_call: TRBV11-2; clone_size: many; d_call: TRBD2; j_call: TRBJ2-7; cdr3_aa: CASSERESSYEQYF; cdr3_nt: TGTGCCAGCAGCGAGCGGGAGAGCTCCTACGAGCAGTACTTC
v_call: TRBV30; clone_size: many; d_call: .; j_call: TRBJ1-2; cdr3_aa: CAWSEGANYGYTF; cdr3_nt: TGTGCCTGGAGTGAGGGAGCTAACTATGGCTACACCTTC
v_call: TRBV19; clone_size: few; d_call: .; j_call: TRBJ2-2; cdr3_aa: CASSARGPGELFF; cdr3_nt: TGTGCCAGTAGTGCCAGAGGGCCCGGGGAGCTGTTTTTT
v_call: TRBV6-1; clone_size: few; d_call: .; j_call: TRBJ2-7; cdr3_aa: CASSPYYRPGTYEQYF; cdr3_nt: TGTGCCAGCAGTCCCTACTATCGGCCGGGGACATACGAGCAGTACTTC
v_call: TRBV28; clone_size: many; d_call: .; j_call: TRBJ1-1; cdr3_aa: CASSPPDINTEAFF; cdr3_nt: TGTGCCAGCAGTCCACCCGACATAAACACTGAAGCTTTCTTT
v_call: TRBV6-2/TRBV6-3; clone_size: few; d_call: .; j_call: TRBJ2-7; cdr3_aa: CASSYSTGLAYEQYF; cdr3_nt: TGTGCCAGCAGTTACTCGACAGGTCTCGCCTACGAGCAGTACTTC
v_call: TRBV28; clone_size: .; d_call: .; j_call: TRBJ1-5; cdr3_aa: CASSSGAGHSHPQHF; cdr3_nt: TGTGCCAGCAGTTCCGGGGCAGGGCATAGCCATCCCCAGCATTTT
v_call: TRBV4-1; clone_size: many; d_call: TRBD1; j_call: TRBJ1-6; cdr3_aa: CASSLYQGGLTYNSPLHF; cdr3_nt: TGCGCCAGCAGCCTGTACCAGGGGGGGTTGACCTATAATTCACCCCTCCACTTT
v_call: TRBV12-3/TRBV12-4; clone_size: many; d_call: TRBD1; j_call: TRBJ1-2; cdr3_aa: CASSRMGQSNGYTF; cdr3_nt: TGTGCCAGCAGTCGGATGGGACAGTCTAATGGCTACACCTTC
v_call: TRBV12-3/TRBV12-4; clone_size: many; d_call: .; j_call: TRBJ1-2; cdr3_aa: CASSIGHSPYYGYTF; cdr3_nt: TGTGCCAGCAGCATTGGACACTCCCCTTACTATGGCTACACCTTC
v_call: TRBV20-1; clone_size: many; d_call: TRBD2; j_call: TRBJ2-7; cdr3_aa: CSASGTSEGLSYEQYF; cdr3_nt: TGCAGTGCTAGCGGGACTAGCGAAGGCCTCTCCTACGAGCAGTACTTC
v_call: TRBV28; clone_size: many; d_call: .; j_call: TRBJ2-7; cdr3_aa: CASRRSDGSYEQYF; cdr3_nt: TGTGCCAGCAGACGAAGTGATGGCTCCTACGAGCAGTACTTC
v_call: TRBV20-1; clone_size: many; d_call: TRBD1; j_call: TRBJ1-1; cdr3_aa: CSAYLQGAGTEAFF; cdr3_nt: TGCAGTGCTTACCTACAGGGGGCCGGGACTGAAGCTTTCTTT
v_call: TRBV6-1; clone_size: many; d_call: .; j_call: TRBJ2-2; cdr3_aa: CASSESPDTGELFF; cdr3_nt: TGTGCCAGCAGTGAAAGCCCGGACACCGGGGAGCTGTTTTTT
v_call: TRBV20-1; clone_size: few; d_call: .; j_call: TRBJ1-2; cdr3_aa: CSARSGGGVGYTF; cdr3_nt: TGCAGTGCTAGAAGTGGGGGTGGGGTTGGCTACACCTTC
v_call: TRBV6-1; clone_size: .; d_call: .; j_call: TRBJ1-2; cdr3_aa: CASRNGPQRGYTF; cdr3_nt: TGTGCCAGCAGAAACGGGCCTCAACGCGGCTACACCTTC
v_call: TRBV19; clone_size: few; d_call: TRBD1; j_call: TRBJ2-5; cdr3_aa: CASSTLPGQGLEAQYF; cdr3_nt: TGTGCCAGTAGTACCCTCCCGGGACAGGGTCTTGAGGCCCAGTACTTC
v_call: TRBV29-1; clone_size: many; d_call: .; j_call: TRBJ1-1; cdr3_aa: CSVPDTENTEAFF; cdr3_nt: TGCAGCGTTCCGGACACCGAGAACACTGAAGCTTTCTTT
v_call: TRBV9; clone_size: few; d_call: TRBD2; j_call: TRBJ2-5; cdr3_aa: CASSVVGGAGAQETQYF; cdr3_nt: TGTGCCAGCAGCGTAGTGGGTGGAGCGGGGGCCCAAGAGACCCAGTACTTC
v_call: TRBV6-5; clone_size: many; d_call: TRBD1; j_call: TRBJ2-7; cdr3_aa: CASSYSRDRDSYEQYF; cdr3_nt: TGTGCCAGCAGTTACTCTAGGGACAGGGATTCCTACGAGCAGTACTTC
v_call: TRBV12-3/TRBV12-4; clone_size: many; d_call: .; j_call: TRBJ2-5; cdr3_aa: CASSPGGQKGTQYF; cdr3_nt: TGTGCCAGCAGCCCTGGCGGACAGAAGGGGACCCAGTACTTC
v_call: TRBV11-2; clone_size: many; d_call: .; j_call: TRBJ1-2; cdr3_aa: CASSRSGGGYYGYTF; cdr3_nt: TGTGCCAGCAGCCGATCGGGGGGGGGCTACTATGGCTACACCTTC
v_call: TRBV19; clone_size: many; d_call: TRBD1; j_call: TRBJ1-5; cdr3_aa: CASSIRGQADQPQHF; cdr3_nt: TGTGCCAGTAGTATACGGGGACAGGCCGATCAGCCCCAGCATTTT
v_call: TRBV30; clone_size: few; d_call: .; j_call: TRBJ1-5; cdr3_aa: CAWSLVKSNQPQHF; cdr3_nt: TGTGCCTGGAGTTTGGTCAAGAGCAATCAGCCCCAGCATTTT
v_call: TRBV7-2; clone_size: many; d_call: TRBD1; j_call: TRBJ2-5; cdr3_aa: CASSLRTGVETQYF; cdr3_nt: TGTGCCAGCAGCCTAAGGACAGGGGTGGAGACCCAGTACTTC
v_call: TRBV30; clone_size: many; d_call: .; j_call: TRBJ1-1; cdr3_aa: CAWSAQNTEAFF; cdr3_nt: TGTGCCTGGTCGGCCCAGAACACTGAAGCTTTCTTT
v_call: TRBV20-1; clone_size: few; d_call: .; j_call: TRBJ1-1; cdr3_aa: CSARDRTYTEAFF; cdr3_nt: TGCAGTGCTAGAGATAGGACATACACTGAAGCTTTCTTT
v_call: TRBV6-2/TRBV6-3; clone_size: many; d_call: .; j_call: TRBJ2-5; cdr3_aa: CASSYLHTTVETQYF; cdr3_nt: TGTGCCAGCAGTTACCTTCACACTACAGTAGAGACCCAGTACTTC
v_call: TRBV20-1; clone_size: .; d_call: .; j_call: TRBJ2-5; cdr3_aa: CSARSGRLALTQYF; cdr3_nt: TGCAGTGCTAGATCCGGCCGGCTAGCCTTGACCCAGTACTTC
v_call: TRBV5-6; clone_size: many; d_call: TRBD2; j_call: TRBJ2-5; cdr3_aa: CASRTGLAGGGETQYF; cdr3_nt: TGTGCCAGCAGAACCGGACTAGCGGGAGGTGGGGAGACCCAGTACTTC
v_call: TRBV25-1; clone_size: many; d_call: .; j_call: TRBJ1-1; cdr3_aa: CASSWDGKNTEAFF; cdr3_nt: TGTGCCAGCAGTTGGGACGGTAAGAACACTGAAGCTTTCTTT
v_call: TRBV6-5; clone_size: many; d_call: .; j_call: TRBJ2-7; cdr3_aa: CASSWQATRHTSYEQYF; cdr3_nt: TGTGCCAGCAGTTGGCAAGCCACGAGGCATACTTCCTACGAGCAGTACTTC
v_call: TRBV19; clone_size: many; d_call: TRBD1; j_call: TRBJ2-7; cdr3_aa: CASRSTGTYEQYF; cdr3_nt: TGTGCCAGTAGGTCGACAGGGACCTACGAGCAGTACTTC
v_call: TRBV7-2; clone_size: many; d_call: TRBD2; j_call: TRBJ2-5; cdr3_aa: CASSPRLAAQETQYF; cdr3_nt: TGTGCCAGCAGCCCAAGACTAGCGGCCCAAGAGACCCAGTACTTC
v_call: TRBV20-1; clone_size: many; d_call: .; j_call: TRBJ2-5; cdr3_aa: CSVISPDEWGTLFQETQYF; cdr3_nt: TGCAGTGTTATTAGCCCGGACGAGTGGGGGACGCTTTTCCAAGAGACCCAGTACTTC
v_call: TRBV6-2/TRBV6-3; clone_size: many; d_call: .; j_call: TRBJ1-2; cdr3_aa: CASSYGDNYGYTF; cdr3_nt: TGTGCCAGCAGTTATGGAGATAACTATGGCTACACCTTC
v_call: TRBV6-5; clone_size: .; d_call: .; j_call: TRBJ1-5; cdr3_aa: CASSYQGYSNQPQHF; cdr3_nt: TGTGCCAGCAGTTACCAAGGGTATAGCAATCAGCCCCAGCATTTT
v_call: TRBV10-3; clone_size: few; d_call: .; j_call: TRBJ1-2; cdr3_aa: CAISLGAGAGYTF; cdr3_nt: TGTGCCATCAGTCTCGGGGCAGGGGCCGGCTACACCTTC